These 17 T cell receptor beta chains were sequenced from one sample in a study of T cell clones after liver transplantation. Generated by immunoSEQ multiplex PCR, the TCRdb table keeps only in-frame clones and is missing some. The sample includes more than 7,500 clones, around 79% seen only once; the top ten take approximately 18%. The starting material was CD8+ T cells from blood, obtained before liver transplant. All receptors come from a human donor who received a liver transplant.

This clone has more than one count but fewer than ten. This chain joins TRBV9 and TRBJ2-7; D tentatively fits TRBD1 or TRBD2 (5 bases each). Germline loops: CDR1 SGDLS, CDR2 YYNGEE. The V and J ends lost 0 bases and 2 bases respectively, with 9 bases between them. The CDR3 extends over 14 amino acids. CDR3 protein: CASSVGDGAYEQYF. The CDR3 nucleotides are TGTGCCAGCAGCGTAGGGGACGGAGCCTACGAGCAGTACTTC.

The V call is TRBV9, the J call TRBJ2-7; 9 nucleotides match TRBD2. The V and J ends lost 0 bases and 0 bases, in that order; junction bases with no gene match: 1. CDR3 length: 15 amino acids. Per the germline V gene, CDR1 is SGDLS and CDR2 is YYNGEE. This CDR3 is CASSVGLAASYEQYF. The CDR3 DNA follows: TGTGCCAGCAGCGTAGGACTAGCGGCCTCCTACGAGCAGTACTTC.

The CDR3 loop reads CASSLVARQAMAFF. CDR3 nucleotides: TGTGCCAGCAGCTTAGTTGCGCGCCAAGCAATGGCTTTCTTT. The genes are TRBV7-9 and TRBJ1-1, with unresolved D. CDR3 length equals 14 residues. V was trimmed by 1 base and J by 11 bases, leaving 17 bases between them. CDR1 SEHNR and CDR2 FQNEAQ come from the germline V gene (reference sequence).

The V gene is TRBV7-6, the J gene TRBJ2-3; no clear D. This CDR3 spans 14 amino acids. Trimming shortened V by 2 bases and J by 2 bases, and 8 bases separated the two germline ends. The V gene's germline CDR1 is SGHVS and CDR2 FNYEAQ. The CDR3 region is CASSLLRYTDTQYF. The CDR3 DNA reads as TGTGCCAGCAGCTTATTGCGGTACACAGATACGCAGTATTTT.

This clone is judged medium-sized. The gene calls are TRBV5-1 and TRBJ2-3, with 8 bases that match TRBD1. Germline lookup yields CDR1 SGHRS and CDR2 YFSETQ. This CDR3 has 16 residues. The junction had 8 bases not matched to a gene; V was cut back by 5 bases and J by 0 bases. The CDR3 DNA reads TGCGCCAGCAGGGGCGAGACAGGGGTTAGCACAGATACGCAGTATTTT. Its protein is CASRGETGVSTDTQYF.

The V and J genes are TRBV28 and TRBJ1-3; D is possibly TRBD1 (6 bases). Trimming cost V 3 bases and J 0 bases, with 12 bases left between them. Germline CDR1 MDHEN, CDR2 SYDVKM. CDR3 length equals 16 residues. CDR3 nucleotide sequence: TGTGCCAGCAGTTTGTTCAGGGGTTCCTCTGGAAACACCATATATTTT. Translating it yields CASSLFRGSSGNTIYF.

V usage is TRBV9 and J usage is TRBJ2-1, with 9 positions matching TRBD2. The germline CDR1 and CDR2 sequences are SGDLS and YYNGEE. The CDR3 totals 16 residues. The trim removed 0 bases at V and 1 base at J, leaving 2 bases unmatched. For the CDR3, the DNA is TGTGCCAGCAGCGTAGTGCGGGAGGGGTCCTACAATGAGCAGTTCTTC. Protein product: CASSVVREGSYNEQFF.

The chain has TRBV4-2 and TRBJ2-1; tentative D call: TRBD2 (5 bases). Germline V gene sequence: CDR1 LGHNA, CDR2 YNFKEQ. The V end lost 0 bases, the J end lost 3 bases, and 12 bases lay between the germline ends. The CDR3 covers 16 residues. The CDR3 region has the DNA TGTGCCAGCAGCCAAGATGCCCGGGGATTCTACAATGAGCAGTTCTTC. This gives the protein CASSQDARGFYNEQFF.

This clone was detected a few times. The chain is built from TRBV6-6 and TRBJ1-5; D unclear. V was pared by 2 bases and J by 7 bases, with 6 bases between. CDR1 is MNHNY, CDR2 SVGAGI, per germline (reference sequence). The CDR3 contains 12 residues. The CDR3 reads CASSYNPQPQHF. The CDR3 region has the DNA TGTGCCAGCAGTTACAACCCCCAGCCCCAGCATTTT.

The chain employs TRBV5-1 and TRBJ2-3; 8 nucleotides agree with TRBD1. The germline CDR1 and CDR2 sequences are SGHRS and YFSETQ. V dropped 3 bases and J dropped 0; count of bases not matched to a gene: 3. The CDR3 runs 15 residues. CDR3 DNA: TGCGCCAGCAGCTCTAGGACAGGGAGCACAGATACGCAGTATTTT. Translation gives CASSSRTGSTDTQYF.

The CDR3 loop is CSTQGSRGYNEQFF. Here the CDR3 DNA reads TGCAGTACACAGGGGAGCAGGGGGTACAATGAGCAGTTCTTC. The V call is TRBV29-1, the J call TRBJ2-1; 7 nucleotides align to TRBD1. The CDR3 has 14 amino acids. CDR1 and CDR2 from the germline V gene are SQVTM and ANQGSEA.

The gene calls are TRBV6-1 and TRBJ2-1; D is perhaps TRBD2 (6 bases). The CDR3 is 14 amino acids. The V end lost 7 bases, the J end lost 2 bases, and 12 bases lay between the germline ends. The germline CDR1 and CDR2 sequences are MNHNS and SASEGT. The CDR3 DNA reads TGTGCCAGCAAGGGGAGGACGGCCTACAATGAGCAGTTCTTC. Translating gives CASKGRTAYNEQFF.

The chain's CDR3 is CASMLVAPLGELFF. The CDR3 DNA reads TGTGCCAGCATGTTGGTAGCCCCATTAGGGGAGCTGTTTTTT. The V gene is TRBV7-3, the J gene TRBJ2-2; D not certain. This CDR3 spans 14 amino acids. V was shortened by 7 bases and J by 8 bases, with 17 bases between the two germline ends. The germline CDR1 and CDR2 sequences are SGHTA and FQGTGA.

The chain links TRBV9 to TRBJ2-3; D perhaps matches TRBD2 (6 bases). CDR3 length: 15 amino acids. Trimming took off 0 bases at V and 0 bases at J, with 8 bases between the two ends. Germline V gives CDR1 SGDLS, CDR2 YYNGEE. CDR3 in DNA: TGTGCCAGCAGCGTAGTTGCGGGAAGCACAGATACGCAGTATTTT. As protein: CASSVVAGSTDTQYF.

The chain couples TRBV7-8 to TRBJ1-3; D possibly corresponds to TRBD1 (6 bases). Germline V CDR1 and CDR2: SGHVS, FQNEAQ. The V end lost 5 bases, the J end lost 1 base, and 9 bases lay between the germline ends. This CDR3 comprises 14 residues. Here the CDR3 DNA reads TGTGCCAGCAGCCGAGACAGGTCTGGAAACACCATATATTTT. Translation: CASSRDRSGNTIYF. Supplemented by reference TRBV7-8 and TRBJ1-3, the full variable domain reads GAGVSQSPRYKVAKRGQDVALRCDPISGHVSLFWYQQALGQGPEFLTYFQNEAQLDKSGLPSDRFFAERPEGSVSTLKIQRTQQEDSAVYLCASSRDRSGNTIYFGEGSWLTVV.

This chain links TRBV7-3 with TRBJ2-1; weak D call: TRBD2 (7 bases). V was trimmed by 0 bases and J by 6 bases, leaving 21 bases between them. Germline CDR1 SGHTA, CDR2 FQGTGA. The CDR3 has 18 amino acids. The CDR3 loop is CASSLTWGGGAIGNEQFF. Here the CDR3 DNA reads TGTGCCAGCAGCTTAACTTGGGGAGGGGGTGCGATTGGCAATGAGCAGTTCTTC.

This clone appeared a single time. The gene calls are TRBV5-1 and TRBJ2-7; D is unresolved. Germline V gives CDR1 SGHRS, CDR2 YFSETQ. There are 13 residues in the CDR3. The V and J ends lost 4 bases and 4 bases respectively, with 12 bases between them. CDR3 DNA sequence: TGCGCCAGCAGCGCGGAGCCTTATTACGAGCAGTACTTC. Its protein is CASSAEPYYEQYF.